The 19 T cell receptor beta chains below come from one sample, sequenced in a study of blood T cell repertoires in COVID-19. Repertoires were generated with immunoSEQ multiplex PCR, while TCRdb's copy carries only in-frame clones and drops some. Of 98,000 or so clones listed, about nine tenths are singletons. The material sequenced was peripheral blood. The origin of the receptors is a man aged 45-65 years with acute or convalescent COVID-19.

The V gene is TRBV6-5, the J gene TRBJ2-3; the match to TRBD2 covers 7 bases. The CDR3 sequence is 15 residues long. The ends lost 7 bases at V and 1 base at J; junction bases unmatched: 8. Germline CDR1 MNHEY, CDR2 SVGAGI. The CDR3 sequence is CASILGRTRTDTQYF. CDR3 sequence (DNA): TGTGCCAGCATCCTCGGGAGGACACGCACAGATACGCAGTATTTT.

In regard to this clone: Other DNA sequences in the same sample also yield this CDR3. The chain carries TRBV6-5 and TRBJ1-2, with 7 bases that match TRBD1. The trim removed 7 bases at V and 2 bases at J, leaving 4 bases unmatched. The germline gives CDR1 MNHEY, CDR2 SVGAGI. This CDR3 is 13 amino acids long. This CDR3 reads CASTMGQNYGYTF. In DNA, the CDR3 is TGTGCCAGCACCATGGGACAGAACTATGGCTACACCTTC.

This chain connects TRBV18 to TRBJ1-5, with D unclear. Trimming left V 3 bases short and J 2 bases short, with 11 bases between. The germline gives CDR1 KGHSH, CDR2 LQKENI. There are 15 residues in the CDR3. CDR3 DNA sequence: TGTGCCAGCTCACCGGAGAGGGTAGGCAATCAGCCCCAGCATTTT. It specifies CASSPERVGNQPQHF.

The chain couples TRBV5-1 to TRBJ2-2; D gene ambiguous. Looked up from germline, CDR1 is SGHRS and CDR2 is YFSETQ. CDR3 size: 14 residues. Trimming took 0 bases from V and 6 from J, leaving 9 bases between them. DNA for the CDR3: TGCGCCAGCAGCTTGGAATCCGGTCCCGGGGAGCTGTTTTTT. Translated, it gives CASSLESGPGELFF.

The chain combines TRBV18 with TRBJ2-7; 8 positions match TRBD1. J lost 7 bases, V lost 2 bases, and 10 bases had no gene match. Germline V gene sequence: CDR1 KGHSH, CDR2 LQKENI. This CDR3 has 15 residues. The CDR3 DNA is TGTGCCAGCTCACCAGCAGGGGGCGAAGTTGGGGAGCAGTACTTC. Protein sequence: CASSPAGGEVGEQYF. Full variable domain (outside the CDR3, taken from reference TRBV18 and TRBJ2-7): NAGVMQNPRHLVRRRGQEARLRCSPMKGHSHVYWYRQLPEEGLKFMVYLQKENIIDESGMPKERFSAEFPKEGPSILRIQQVVRGDSAAYFCASSPAGGEVGEQYFGPGTRLTVT.

The V call is TRBV10-3, the J call TRBJ1-1, with D possibly matching TRBD1 (5 bases). With 6 bases removed from V and 0 bases from J, the gap between germline ends came to 11 bases. The germline gives CDR1 ENHRY, CDR2 SYGVKD. The CDR3 has 14 amino acids. The CDR3 protein is CAIRGGDMNTEAFF. The CDR3 DNA reads TGTGCCATCAGGGGGGGAGACATGAACACTGAAGCTTTCTTT.

CDR3 nucleotides: TGTGCCAGCATTCCGACAGGGGGAAGTTCCTACAATGAGCAGTTCTTC. This gives the protein CASIPTGGSSYNEQFF. This chain connects TRBV28 to TRBJ2-1; TRBD1 matches 9 bases. Germline V gives CDR1 MDHEN, CDR2 SYDVKM. The trim removed 7 bases at V and 1 base at J, leaving 8 bases unmatched. The length of the CDR3 is 16 residues.

This chain links TRBV7-6 with TRBJ2-7, with 7 positions matching TRBD1. V was pared by 6 bases and J by 1 base, with 9 bases of the junction left unmatched. Germline V gives CDR1 SGHVS, CDR2 FNYEAQ. This CDR3 comprises 15 residues. The CDR3 reads CASSSGTDFSYEQYF. CDR3 DNA sequence: TGTGCCAGCAGTTCTGGGACAGATTTTTCCTACGAGCAGTACTTC.

The V gene is TRBV6-6, the J gene TRBJ1-2; D not resolved. Germline assignment: CDR1 MNHNY and CDR2 SVGAGI (reference sequence). The CDR3 has 13 amino acids. V lost 2 bases and J lost 3, with 7 bases in between. The DNA for the CDR3 is TGTGCCAGCAGTTACCTGCCAGACTATGGCTACACCTTC. Its protein is CASSYLPDYGYTF.

CDR3 sequence reads: CATSDSRVAGELFF. For the CDR3, the DNA is TGTGCCACCAGTGATTCCAGGGTCGCCGGGGAGCTGTTTTTT. This chain connects TRBV24-1 to TRBJ2-2; TRBD1 is a possible D gene (5 bases). CDR1 and CDR2 (germline): KGHDR, SFDVKD. Trimming pared 2 bases from V and 6 bases from J, leaving 9 bases between. This CDR3 is built from 14 residues.

The chain has TRBV5-5 and TRBJ1-5, with TRBD1 matching 10 bases. The CDR3 loop spans 16 amino acids. J was trimmed by 1 base and V by 4 bases; bases with no gene match: 5. The germline V gene has CDR1 SGHKS and CDR2 YYEKEE (reference sequence). The CDR3: CASSGGQGGSNQPQHF. The CDR3 DNA sequence: TGTGCCAGCAGCGGAGGACAGGGGGGGAGCAATCAGCCCCAGCATTTT.

This chain uses TRBV2 with TRBJ2-2; 13 bases match TRBD2. There are 16 residues in the CDR3. Germline CDR1 SNHLY, CDR2 FYNNEI. The J segment lost 2 bases and the V segment lost 4 bases, leaving 1 base of the junction unmatched. The CDR3 region is CASSGTSGRNTGELFF. The CDR3 bases are TGTGCCAGCAGTGGGACTAGCGGGAGAAACACCGGGGAGCTGTTTTTT.

This chain joins TRBV4-1 and TRBJ2-5; TRBD1 might be the D (5 bases). CDR3 size: 14 residues. The germline CDR1 and CDR2 sequences are MGHRA and YSYEKL. V was pared by 4 bases and J by 2 bases, with 11 bases between. As DNA, the CDR3 is TGCGCCAGCAGCCGTCCAGGGTGGCAAGAGACCCAGTACTTC. This gives the protein CASSRPGWQETQYF.

The rearrangement uses TRBV3-1 (or the pseudogene TRBV3-2) and TRBJ2-7; TRBD2 matches at 10 bases. J gave up 7 bases and V 4 bases, and 10 bases lay outside the gene matches. The CDR3 is 15 amino acids. CDR1 and CDR2 (germline): LGHDT, YNNKEL (reference sequence). The CDR3 nucleotides read TGTGCCAGCAGCCGCGGGCTAGCGGGAGTAAAAGAGCAGTACTTC. Protein: CASSRGLAGVKEQYF.

This clone has a single count. The chain combines TRBV24-1 with TRBJ2-1; D call uncertain. V gave up 0 bases and J gave up 7 bases, with 12 bases separating them. Per germline, CDR1 KGHDR and CDR2 SFDVKD. The CDR3 contains 15 residues. In nucleotides, the CDR3 is TGTGCCACCAGTGATTTGCAAATCGATAGTAATGAGCAGTTCTTC. It codes for CATSDLQIDSNEQFF.

CDR3 sequence (DNA): TGTGCCAGCAGCTTAGATCCTGGGGGGGCAGAGACCCAGTACTTC. Translating it yields CASSLDPGGAETQYF. The rearrangement uses TRBV7-2 and TRBJ2-5; the D gene is possibly TRBD2 (7 bases). This CDR3 has 15 residues. The V end lost 1 base, the J end lost 4 bases, and 13 bases lay between the germline ends. Germline V gene sequence: CDR1 SGHTA, CDR2 FQGNSA.

The rearrangement uses TRBV3-1 (or the pseudogene TRBV3-2) and TRBJ2-4; 8 nucleotides line up with TRBD2. The CDR3 is made up of 14 amino acids. Losses at the gene ends were 0 bases for V and 13 bases for J; bases not matched to a gene: 8. The germline V gene encodes CDR1 LGHDT and CDR2 YNNKEL (reference sequence). CDR3 in DNA: TGTGCCAGCAGCCAAGAGGGACTAGGGATAGGGCAGTACTTC. Translation gives CASSQEGLGIGQYF.

The V gene is TRBV28, the J gene TRBJ2-7; D is possibly TRBD2 (6 bases). V lost 3 bases, J lost 0 bases, and 18 bases lay in between. This CDR3 region has 17 residues. Germline-derived CDR1 and CDR2 are MDHEN and SYDVKM. CDR3 sequence reads: CASSFRPLAPNSYEQYF. CDR3 bases: TGTGCCAGCAGTTTCCGCCCCCTAGCGCCCAACTCCTACGAGCAGTACTTC.

About this clone: Other DNA sequences of this sample code for an identical CDR3. The chain uses TRBV28 and TRBJ2-7, with D uncertain. Germline values: CDR1 MDHEN, CDR2 SYDVKM. This CDR3 contains 12 residues. Trimming took off 6 bases at V and 2 bases at J, with 8 bases between the two ends. The chain's CDR3 is CASSLPAYEQYF. Written as DNA, the CDR3 is TGTGCCAGCAGCCTCCCGGCCTACGAGCAGTACTTC. Full variable domain (outside the CDR3, taken from reference TRBV28 and TRBJ2-7): DVKVTQSSRYLVKRTGEKVFLECVQDMDHENMFWYRQDPGLGLRLIYFSYDVKMKEKGDIPEGYSVSREKKERFSLILESASTNQTSMYLCASSLPAYEQYFGPGTRLTVT.